This T cell receptor (beta chain) was sequenced during a study of blood T cell repertoires in COVID-19. Overall study context: Acute-phase and convalescent COVID-19 samples originated in the United States, Italy and Spain.

Methods used by the authors: Amplifying reference gene primers gave estimates of nucleated cell counts. Using immunoSEQ multiplex PCR, the repertoire was profiled, and TCRdb retains in-frame clones only, with some absent. The V and J calls and clone size were taken over from that table, and D and trimming were inferred from the DNA. The sample has a few hundred thousand clones; approximately 84% are singletons. The germline CDR1 and CDR2 sequences are LNHNV and YYDKDF (reference sequence). There are 16 residues in the CDR3. V was clipped by 3 bases and J by 4 bases; unmatched bases: 7. Study members were between roughly 18 and 90 years old and lived in approximately 25 US regions. What the recovered Cohort 3 donors had was two negative PCRs, clearance, or symptom resolution.

This chain connects TRBV15 to TRBJ2-2; 8 bases are shared with TRBD1. The sequencing input was PBMCs or T cells enriched from blood (not recorded which). The TCR was taken from a woman aged 25 to 39 who had recovered from COVID-19. The CDR3 bases are TGTGCCACCAGCAGGGGGCAGGGGGCTTCCACCGGGGAGCTGTTTTTT. Translated: CATSRGQGASTGELFF.